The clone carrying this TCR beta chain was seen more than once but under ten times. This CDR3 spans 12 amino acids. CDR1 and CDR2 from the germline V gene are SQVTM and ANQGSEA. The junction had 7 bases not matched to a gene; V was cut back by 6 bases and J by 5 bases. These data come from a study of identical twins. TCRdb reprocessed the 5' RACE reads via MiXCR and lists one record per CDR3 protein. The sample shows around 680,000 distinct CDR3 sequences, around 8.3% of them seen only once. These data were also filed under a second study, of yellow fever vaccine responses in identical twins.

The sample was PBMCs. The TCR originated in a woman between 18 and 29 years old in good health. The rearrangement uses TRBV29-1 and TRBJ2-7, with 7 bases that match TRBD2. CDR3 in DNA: TGCAGCGTCACCGGGGCGGGAGACGAGCAGTACTTC. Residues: CSVTGAGDEQYF.